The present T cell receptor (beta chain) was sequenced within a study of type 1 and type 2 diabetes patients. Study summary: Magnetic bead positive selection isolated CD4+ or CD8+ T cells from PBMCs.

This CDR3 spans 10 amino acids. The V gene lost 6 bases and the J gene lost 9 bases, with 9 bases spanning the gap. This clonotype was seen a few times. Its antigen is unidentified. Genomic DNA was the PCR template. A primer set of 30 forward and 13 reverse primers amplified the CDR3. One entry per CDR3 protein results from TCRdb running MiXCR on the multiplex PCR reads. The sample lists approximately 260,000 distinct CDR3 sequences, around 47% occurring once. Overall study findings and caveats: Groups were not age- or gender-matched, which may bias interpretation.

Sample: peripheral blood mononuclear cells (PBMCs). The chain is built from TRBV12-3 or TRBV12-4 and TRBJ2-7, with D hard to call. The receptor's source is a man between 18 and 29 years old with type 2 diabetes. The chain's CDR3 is CASRYFVQYF. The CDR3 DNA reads TGTGCCAGCAGGTATTTCGTGCAGTACTTC.